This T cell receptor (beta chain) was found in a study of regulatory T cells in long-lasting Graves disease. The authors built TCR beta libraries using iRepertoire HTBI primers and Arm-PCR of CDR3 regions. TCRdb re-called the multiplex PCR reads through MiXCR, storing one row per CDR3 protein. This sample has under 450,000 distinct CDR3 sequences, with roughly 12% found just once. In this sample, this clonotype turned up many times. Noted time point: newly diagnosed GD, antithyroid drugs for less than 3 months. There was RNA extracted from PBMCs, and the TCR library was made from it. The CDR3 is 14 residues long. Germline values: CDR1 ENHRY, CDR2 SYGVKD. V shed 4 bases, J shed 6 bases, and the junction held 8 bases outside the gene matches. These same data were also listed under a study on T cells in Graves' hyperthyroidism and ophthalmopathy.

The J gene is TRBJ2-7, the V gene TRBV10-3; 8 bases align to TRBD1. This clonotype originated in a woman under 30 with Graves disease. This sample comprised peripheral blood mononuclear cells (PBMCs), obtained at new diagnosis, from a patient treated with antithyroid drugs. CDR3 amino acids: CAISVVQGALEQYF. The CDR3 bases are TGTGCCATCAGTGTAGTCCAGGGGGCCCTCGAGCAGTACTTC.